A single sample is the source of the 19 T cell receptor beta chains below, sequenced in a study of shared clonotypes between healthy human individuals. The data were produced by immunoSEQ multiplex PCR, yet TCRdb's version contains in-frame clones alone and is incomplete. The data contain around 2.1 million clones, more than 85% of them singletons. Naive CD8 isolation took CD45RO-negative cells positively selected for CCR7 and excluded terminally differentiated effector memory CD45RA+ cells. The sequenced sample consisted of naive CD8+ T cells from PBMCs. The receptors were gathered from a man aged 18-30 years in good health. Some clones in this sample may be carry-over from other donors' samples.

This chain links TRBV2 with TRBJ1-1; D gene uncertain. V was shortened by 7 bases and J by 5 bases, with 8 bases between the two germline ends. There are 11 residues in the CDR3. Germline CDR1 and CDR2: SNHLY and FYNNEI. CDR3 amino acids: CASTRGTEAFF. CDR3 DNA: TGTGCCAGCACACGTGGGACTGAAGCTTTCTTT. Using reference TRBV2 and TRBJ1-1 for the parts outside the CDR3, the full variable domain is EPEVTQTPSHQVTQMGQEVILRCVPISNHLYFYWYRQILGQKVEFLVSFYNNEISEKSEIFDDQFSVERPDGSNFTLKIRSTKLEDSAMYFCASTRGTEAFFGQGTRLTVV.

The V and J genes are TRBV4-3 and TRBJ2-5; 7 bases are a match to TRBD2. With the DNA end fitting TRBJ2-7 better, the J assignment may be wrong. Germline CDR1 and CDR2: LGHNA and YSLEER. This CDR3 is built from 14 residues. CDR3 in DNA: TGCGCCAGCAGCCAAGAGCGGGAGATGTACGAGCAGTACTTC. It specifies CASSQEREMYEQYF.

This chain uses TRBV5-1 with TRBJ2-1; 7 bases are a match to TRBD2. Germline V gives CDR1 SGHRS, CDR2 YFSETQ. V lost 1 base to trimming and J lost 5 bases; unmatched junction nucleotides: 6. The CDR3 is 15 amino acids. The chain's CDR3 is CASSLWWEGNNEQFF. The CDR3 DNA reads as TGCGCCAGCAGCTTGTGGTGGGAGGGCAACAATGAGCAGTTCTTC.

The chain combines TRBV25-1 with TRBJ2-7; D call uncertain. Between the trimmed V and J ends, which lost 4 bases and 3 bases, there was a span of 7 bases. Germline CDR1 MGHDK, CDR2 SYGVNS. This CDR3 contains 12 residues. The CDR3, as DNA: TGTGCCAGCAGTGGTTTGGACTACGAGCAGTACTTC. Protein product: CASSGLDYEQYF.

This clone occurred a few times. The rearrangement uses TRBV7-9 and TRBJ2-2, with 13 bases that match TRBD2. Germline assignment: CDR1 SEHNR and CDR2 FQNEAQ (reference sequence). This CDR3 spans 18 amino acids. V lost 4 bases and J lost 5; bases outside the gene matches: 10. The CDR3, as DNA: TGTGCCAGCAGCTCGACCGGACTAGCGGGAGTCAGAACCGGGGAGCTGTTTTTT. Amino acid sequence: CASSSTGLAGVRTGELFF.

This sequence joins TRBV29-1 and TRBJ2-3, with TRBD2 matching 14 bases. After removal of 2 bases from V and 13 bases from J, the junction contained 20 bases not matched to a gene. The germline gives CDR1 SQVTM, CDR2 ANQGSEA. The CDR3 covers 18 residues. Here the CDR3 reads CSVEKQAKPGLAGVEEYF. In nucleotides, the CDR3 is TGCAGCGTTGAAAAACAGGCGAAGCCGGGACTAGCGGGAGTAGAGGAGTATTTT.

This clone has only one observation. CDR3 coding DNA: TGTGCCAGCAGCCTCGGACAGGGAGAAGGAACTAATGAAAAACTGTTTTTT. It translates to CASSLGQGEGTNEKLFF. The J gene is TRBJ1-4, the V gene TRBV11-1, with 8 bases that match TRBD1. With 5 bases clipped from V and 1 base from J, the junction kept 9 bases outside the gene matches. The CDR3 totals 17 residues. Germline V gene data show CDR1 as SGHAT and CDR2 as FQDESV (reference sequence).

This chain connects TRBV7-7 to TRBJ2-7; D remains unclear. The CDR3 covers 15 residues. The germline CDR1 and CDR2 sequences are SSHAT and FNYEAQ (reference sequence). Trimming cost V 5 bases and J 5 bases, with 19 bases left between them. The CDR3 DNA reads as TGTGCCAGCAGCCTATCCCCCGATAGGAGCCACGAGCAGTACTTC. Protein: CASSLSPDRSHEQYF.

The V and J genes are TRBV7-8 and TRBJ2-7; a weak D match, TRBD1 (6 bases). V was shortened by 5 bases and J by 2 bases, with 10 bases between the two germline ends. Germline assignment: CDR1 SGHVS and CDR2 FQNEAQ. The CDR3 runs to 13 residues. The CDR3 region has the DNA TGTGCCAGCAGCGGGGACAACACCTACGAGCAGTACTTC. Protein: CASSGDNTYEQYF.

Concerning this clone itself: The same CDR3 can be traced to other DNA sequences in this sample. The chain is built from TRBV10-1 and TRBJ2-7; the match to TRBD1 covers 8 bases. V trimming: 3 bases; J trimming: 3 bases; junction bases outside the gene matches: 1. From germline, CDR1 is WNHNN and CDR2 SYGVQD (reference sequence). The length of the CDR3 is 13 residues. This CDR3 is CASSEGTGYEQYF. CDR3 nucleotides: TGCGCCAGCAGTGAAGGGACAGGCTACGAGCAGTACTTC.

Remarks on this clone: This sample includes further DNA sequences coding for the same CDR3. This rearrangement joins TRBV7-9 to TRBJ2-1; TRBD2 aligns across 9 bases. The germline V gene encodes CDR1 SEHNR and CDR2 FQNEAQ (reference sequence). The length of the CDR3 is 15 residues. The V segment lost 4 bases and the J segment 2 bases; nucleotides outside the gene matches: 3. In nucleotides, the CDR3 is TGTGCCAGCAGCTCAAGACTAGCGGCCTACAATGAGCAGTTCTTC. It translates to CASSSRLAAYNEQFF.

This rearrangement joins TRBV9 to TRBJ1-3; tentative D call: TRBD1 (5 bases). Germline-derived CDR1 and CDR2 are SGDLS and YYNGEE. The length of the CDR3 is 17 residues. The germline V and J ends were trimmed by 0 bases and 1 base, with 14 bases remaining between them. In DNA form, the CDR3 reads TGTGCCAGCAGCGTAGGGTGGCAGGGAAATTCTGGAAACACCATATATTTT. It is translated as CASSVGWQGNSGNTIYF.

This rearrangement joins TRBV5-1 to TRBJ2-2; D may be TRBD1 (6 bases). Per the germline V gene, CDR1 is SGHRS and CDR2 is YFSETQ. Trimming shortened V by 3 bases and J by 5 bases, and 17 bases separated the two germline ends. CDR3 size: 16 residues. DNA of the CDR3: TGCGCCAGCAGCTCCTCATCCTCCAGGGGAACCGGGGAGCTGTTTTTT. Residues: CASSSSSSRGTGELFF.

This chain joins TRBV28 and TRBJ2-3; the match to TRBD2 covers 7 bases. The CDR3 is made up of 14 amino acids. Germline lookup yields CDR1 MDHEN and CDR2 SYDVKM. V lost 7 bases to trimming and J lost 3 bases; unmatched junction nucleotides: 7. This CDR3 reads CASTPVGGTDTQYF. CDR3 coding DNA: TGTGCCAGCACCCCCGTGGGGGGGACAGATACGCAGTATTTT.

J is TRBJ2-5 and V is TRBV30; D ambiguous. Germline V gives CDR1 GTSNPN, CDR2 SVGIG (reference sequence). This CDR3 contains 10 residues. The CDR3 region is CAPMEETQYF. In DNA form, the CDR3 reads TGTGCGCCCATGGAAGAGACCCAGTACTTC.

The chain recombines TRBV2 with TRBJ1-5, with TRBD1 matching over 10 bases. Germline V gene sequence: CDR1 SNHLY, CDR2 FYNNEI. The CDR3 spans 14 residues. Germline trimming cut 6 bases from V and 5 bases from J; bases unmatched to any gene: 4. CDR3 in amino acids: CASRGQGWDQPQHF. The CDR3 DNA is TGTGCCAGCAGGGGACAGGGGTGGGATCAGCCCCAGCATTTT.

This chain connects TRBV4-3 to TRBJ1-2, with D unclear. This CDR3 region has 17 residues. Trimming shortened V by 0 bases and J by 6 bases, and 20 bases separated the two germline ends. CDR1 is LGHNA and CDR2 is YSLEER in the germline V gene. CDR3 sequence: CASSQDVESPLTNGYTF. The DNA of the CDR3 is TGCGCCAGCAGCCAAGATGTAGAGTCTCCCCTTACTAATGGCTACACCTTC.

The chain recombines TRBV5-1 with TRBJ2-1, with 7 bases that match TRBD2. Germline V gene data show CDR1 as SGHRS and CDR2 as YFSETQ. This CDR3 has 13 residues. Trimming cost V 2 bases and J 6 bases; bases outside gene matches: 2. The CDR3 loop is CASSFAGVNEQFF. The CDR3 nucleotides are TGCGCCAGCAGCTTCGCGGGGGTCAATGAGCAGTTCTTC.

CDR3 protein: CASSHKSSTDTQYF. Here the CDR3 DNA reads TGTGCCAGCAGCCATAAGTCCAGCACAGATACGCAGTATTTT. The chain employs TRBV14 and TRBJ2-3, with D hard to call. The CDR3 is 14 residues long. Germline-derived CDR1 and CDR2 are SGHDN and FVKESK. Deletions cut 3 bases from V and 0 bases from J, with 7 bases between.